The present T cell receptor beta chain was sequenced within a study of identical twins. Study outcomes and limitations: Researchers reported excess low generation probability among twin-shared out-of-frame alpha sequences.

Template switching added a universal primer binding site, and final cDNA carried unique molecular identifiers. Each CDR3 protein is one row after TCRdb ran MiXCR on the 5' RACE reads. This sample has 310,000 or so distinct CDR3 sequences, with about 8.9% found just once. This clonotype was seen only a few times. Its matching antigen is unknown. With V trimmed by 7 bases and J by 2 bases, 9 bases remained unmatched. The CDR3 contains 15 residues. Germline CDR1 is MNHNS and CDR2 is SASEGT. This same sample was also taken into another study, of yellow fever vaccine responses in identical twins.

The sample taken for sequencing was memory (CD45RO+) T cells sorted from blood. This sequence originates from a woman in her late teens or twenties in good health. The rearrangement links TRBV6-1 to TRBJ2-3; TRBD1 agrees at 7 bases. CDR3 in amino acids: CASTGIGQDTDTQYF. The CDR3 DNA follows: TGTGCCAGCACCGGAATCGGACAGGACACAGATACGCAGTATTTT.